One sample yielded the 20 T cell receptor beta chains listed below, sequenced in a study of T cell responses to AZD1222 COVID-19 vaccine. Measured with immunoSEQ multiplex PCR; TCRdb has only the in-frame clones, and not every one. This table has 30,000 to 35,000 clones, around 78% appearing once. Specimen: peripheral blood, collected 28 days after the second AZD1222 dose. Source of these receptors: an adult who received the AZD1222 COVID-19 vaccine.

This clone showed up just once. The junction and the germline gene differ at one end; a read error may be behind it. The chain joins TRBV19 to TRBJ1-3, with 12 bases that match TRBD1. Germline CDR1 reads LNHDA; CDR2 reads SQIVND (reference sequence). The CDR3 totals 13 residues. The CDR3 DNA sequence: TGCGGGACAGGGGGCCGGACTGGAAACACCATATATTTT. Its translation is CGTGGRTGNTIYF.

CDR3 sequence reads: CASGRSDRGGGYTF. Written as DNA, the CDR3 is TGCGCCAGCGGAAGGTCGGACAGGGGTGGTGGCTACACCTTC. This chain joins TRBV5-1 and TRBJ1-2; 9 bases map to TRBD1. The germline gives CDR1 SGHRS, CDR2 YFSETQ. The ends lost 7 bases at V and 7 bases at J; junction bases unmatched: 11. The CDR3 contains 14 residues.

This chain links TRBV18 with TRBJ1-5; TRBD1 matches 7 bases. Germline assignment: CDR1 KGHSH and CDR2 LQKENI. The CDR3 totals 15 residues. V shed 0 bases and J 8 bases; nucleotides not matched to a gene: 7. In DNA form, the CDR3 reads TGTGCCAGCTCACCACCGGTGCAGGGGGGTGAGCCCCAGCATTTT. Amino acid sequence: CASSPPVQGGEPQHF.

Written as DNA, the CDR3 is TGCGCCAGCGGTCTAGGGGGCGCCGACTCCCACGGGGAGCTGTTTTTT. Its translation is CASGLGGADSHGELFF. The V call is TRBV5-1, the J call TRBJ2-2; 7 nucleotides line up with TRBD1. CDR3 size: 16 residues. From germline, CDR1 is SGHRS and CDR2 YFSETQ. J gave up 7 bases and V 7 bases, and 16 bases lay outside the gene matches.

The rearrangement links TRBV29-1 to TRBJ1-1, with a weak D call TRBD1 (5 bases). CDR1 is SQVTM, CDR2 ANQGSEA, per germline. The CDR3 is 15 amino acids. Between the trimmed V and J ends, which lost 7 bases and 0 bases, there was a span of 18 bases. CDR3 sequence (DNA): TGCAGCGCTATAGCCCGCAGGGTGTTGAACACTGAAGCTTTCTTT. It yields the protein CSAIARRVLNTEAFF.

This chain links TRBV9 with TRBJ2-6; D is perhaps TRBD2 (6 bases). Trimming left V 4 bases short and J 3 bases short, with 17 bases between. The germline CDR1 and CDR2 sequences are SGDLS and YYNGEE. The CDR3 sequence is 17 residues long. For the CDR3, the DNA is TGTGCCAGCAGCCCCGGAACGGGGGTTGGTGGGGCCAACGTCCTGACTTTC. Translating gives CASSPGTGVGGANVLTF.

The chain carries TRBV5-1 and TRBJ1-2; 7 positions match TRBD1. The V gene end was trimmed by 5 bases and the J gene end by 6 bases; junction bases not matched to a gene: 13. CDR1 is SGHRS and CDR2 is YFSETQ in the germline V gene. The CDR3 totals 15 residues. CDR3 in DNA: TGCGCCAGCAGAATCAATTTAGGGGGCAGTCATGGCTACACCTTC. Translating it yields CASRINLGGSHGYTF. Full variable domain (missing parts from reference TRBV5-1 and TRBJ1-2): KAGVTQTPRYLIKTRGQQVTLSCSPISGHRSVSWYQQTPGQGLQFLFEYFSETQRNKGNFPGRFSGRQFSNSRSEMNVSTLELGDSALYLCASRINLGGSHGYTFGSGTRLTVV.

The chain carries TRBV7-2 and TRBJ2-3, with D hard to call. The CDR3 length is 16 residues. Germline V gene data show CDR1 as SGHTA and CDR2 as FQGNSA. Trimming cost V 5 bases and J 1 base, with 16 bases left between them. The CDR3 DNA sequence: TGTGCCAGCAGCAAATTAACCGGTTGGGGCACAGATACGCAGTATTTT. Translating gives CASSKLTGWGTDTQYF.

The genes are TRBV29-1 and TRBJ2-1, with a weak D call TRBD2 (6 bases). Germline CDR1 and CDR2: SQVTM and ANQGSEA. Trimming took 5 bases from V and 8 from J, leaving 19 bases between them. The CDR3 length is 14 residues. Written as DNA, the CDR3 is TGCAGCGTTTCTCCTAGCGAGAAGTGGGATGAGCAGTTCTTC. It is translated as CSVSPSEKWDEQFF.

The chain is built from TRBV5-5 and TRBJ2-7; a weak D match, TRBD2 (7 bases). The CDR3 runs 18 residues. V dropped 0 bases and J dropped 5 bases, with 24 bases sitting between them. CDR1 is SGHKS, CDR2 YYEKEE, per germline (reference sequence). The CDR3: CASSLAASGGGVLNEQYV. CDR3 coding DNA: TGTGCCAGCAGCTTGGCTGCTAGCGGAGGGGGGGTTTTGAACGAGCAGTACGTC.

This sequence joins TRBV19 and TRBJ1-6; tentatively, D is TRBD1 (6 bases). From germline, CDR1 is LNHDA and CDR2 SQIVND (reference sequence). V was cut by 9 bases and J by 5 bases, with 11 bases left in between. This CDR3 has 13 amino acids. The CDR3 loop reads CASRQVDNSPLHF. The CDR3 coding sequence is TGTGCCAGCAGACAGGTCGATAATTCACCCCTCCACTTT.

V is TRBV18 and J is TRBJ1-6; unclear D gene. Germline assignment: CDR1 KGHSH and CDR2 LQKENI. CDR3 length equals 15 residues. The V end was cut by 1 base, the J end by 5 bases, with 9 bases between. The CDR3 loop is CASSPRTPDNSPLHF. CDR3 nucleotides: TGTGCCAGCTCACCACGAACACCGGATAATTCACCCCTCCACTTT. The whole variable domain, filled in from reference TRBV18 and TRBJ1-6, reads NAGVMQNPRHLVRRRGQEARLRCSPMKGHSHVYWYRQLPEEGLKFMVYLQKENIIDESGMPKERFSAEFPKEGPSILRIQQVVRGDSAAYFCASSPRTPDNSPLHFGNGTRLTVT.

The CDR3 sequence: CARGGGSHSNYEQYV. The CDR3 DNA sequence: TGCGCCCGGGGGGGAGGGAGCCATAGTAATTACGAGCAGTACGTC. The chain employs TRBV10-1 and TRBJ2-7, with 8 bases that match TRBD2. The CDR3 contains 15 residues. The junction had 16 bases not matched to a gene; V was cut back by 11 bases and J by 4 bases. Germline V gives CDR1 WNHNN, CDR2 SYGVQD (reference sequence).

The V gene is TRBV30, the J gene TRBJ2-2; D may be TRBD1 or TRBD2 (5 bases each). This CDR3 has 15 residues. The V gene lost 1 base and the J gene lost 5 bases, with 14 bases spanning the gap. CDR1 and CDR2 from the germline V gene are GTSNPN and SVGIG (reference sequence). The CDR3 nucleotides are TGTGCCTGGAGTGCCGGGACCACTGGTACCGGGGAGCTGTTTTTT. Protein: CAWSAGTTGTGELFF.

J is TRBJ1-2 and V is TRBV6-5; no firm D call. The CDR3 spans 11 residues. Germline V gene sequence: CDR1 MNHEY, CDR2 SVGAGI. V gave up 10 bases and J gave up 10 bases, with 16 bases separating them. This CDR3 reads CATYLEGAYTF. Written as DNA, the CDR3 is TGTGCCACTTATCTGGAGGGCGCCTACACCTTC.

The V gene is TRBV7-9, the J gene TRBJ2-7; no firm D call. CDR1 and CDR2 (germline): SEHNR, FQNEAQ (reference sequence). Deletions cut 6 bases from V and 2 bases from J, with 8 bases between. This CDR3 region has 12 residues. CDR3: CASRSPTYEQYF. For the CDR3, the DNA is TGTGCCAGCAGGTCACCCACCTACGAGCAGTACTTC.

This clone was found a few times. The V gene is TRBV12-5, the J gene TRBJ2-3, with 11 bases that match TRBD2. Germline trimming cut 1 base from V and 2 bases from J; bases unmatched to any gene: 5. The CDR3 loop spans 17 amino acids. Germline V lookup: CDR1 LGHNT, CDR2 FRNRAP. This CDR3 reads CASGLGTSGLPTDTQYF. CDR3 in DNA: TGTGCTAGTGGTTTGGGGACTAGCGGGTTACCCACAGATACGCAGTATTTT. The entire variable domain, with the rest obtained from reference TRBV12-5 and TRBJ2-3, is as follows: DARVTQTPRHKVTEMGQEVTMRCQPILGHNTVFWYRQTMMQGLELLAYFRNRAPLDDSGMPKDRFSAEMPDATLATLKIQPSEPRDSAVYFCASGLGTSGLPTDTQYFGPGTRLTVL.

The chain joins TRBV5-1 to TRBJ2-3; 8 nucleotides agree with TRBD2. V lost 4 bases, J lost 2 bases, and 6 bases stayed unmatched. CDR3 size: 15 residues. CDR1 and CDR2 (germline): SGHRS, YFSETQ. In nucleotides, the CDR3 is TGCGCCAGCAGCCCCGAGACTAGCGTCACAGATACGCAGTATTTT. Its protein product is CASSPETSVTDTQYF.

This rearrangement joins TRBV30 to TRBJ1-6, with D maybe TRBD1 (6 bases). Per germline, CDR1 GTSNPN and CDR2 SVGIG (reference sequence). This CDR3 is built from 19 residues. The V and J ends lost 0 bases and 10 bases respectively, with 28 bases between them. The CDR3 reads CAWSVIRDNSSVLTSPLHF. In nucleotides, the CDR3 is TGTGCCTGGAGTGTAATCCGGGACAATTCGAGTGTTCTTACATCACCCCTCCACTTT.

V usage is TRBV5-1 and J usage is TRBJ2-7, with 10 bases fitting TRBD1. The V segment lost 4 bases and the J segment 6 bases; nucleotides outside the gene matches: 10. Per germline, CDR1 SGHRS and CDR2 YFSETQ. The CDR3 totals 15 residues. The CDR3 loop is CASSPTGTGVGEQYV. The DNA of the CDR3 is TGCGCCAGCAGCCCCACCGGGACAGGGGTTGGCGAGCAGTACGTC.